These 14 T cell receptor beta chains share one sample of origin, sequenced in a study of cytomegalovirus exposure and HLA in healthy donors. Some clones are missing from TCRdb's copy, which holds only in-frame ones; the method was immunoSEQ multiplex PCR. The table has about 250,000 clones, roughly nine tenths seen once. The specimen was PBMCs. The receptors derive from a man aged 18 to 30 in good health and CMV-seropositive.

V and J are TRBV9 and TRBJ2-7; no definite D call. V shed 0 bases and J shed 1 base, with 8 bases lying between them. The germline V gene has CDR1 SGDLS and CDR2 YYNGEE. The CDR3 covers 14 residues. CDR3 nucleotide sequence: TGTGCCAGCAGCGTAGATATTAGTTCCTACGAGCAGTACTTC. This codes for CASSVDISSYEQYF.

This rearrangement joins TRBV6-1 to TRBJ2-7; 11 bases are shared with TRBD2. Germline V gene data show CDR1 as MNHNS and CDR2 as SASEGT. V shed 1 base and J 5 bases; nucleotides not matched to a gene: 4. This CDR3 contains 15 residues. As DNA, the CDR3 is TGTGCCAGCAGTGAAGGAACTAGCGGGAGCCACGAGCAGTACTTC. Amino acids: CASSEGTSGSHEQYF.

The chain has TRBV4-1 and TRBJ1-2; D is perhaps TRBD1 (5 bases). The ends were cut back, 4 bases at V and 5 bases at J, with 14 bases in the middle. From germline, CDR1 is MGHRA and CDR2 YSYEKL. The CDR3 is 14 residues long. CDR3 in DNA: TGCGCCAGCAGCCTGGGGGGGGAAACTTATGGCTACACCTTC. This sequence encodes CASSLGGETYGYTF.

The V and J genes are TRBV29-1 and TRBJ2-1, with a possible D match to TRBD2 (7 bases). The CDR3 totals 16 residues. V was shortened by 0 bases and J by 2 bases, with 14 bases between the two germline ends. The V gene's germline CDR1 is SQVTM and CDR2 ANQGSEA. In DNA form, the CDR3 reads TGCAGCGTTGAAGATCCGGGGGGCGGGACCTACAATGAGCAGTTCTTC. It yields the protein CSVEDPGGGTYNEQFF.

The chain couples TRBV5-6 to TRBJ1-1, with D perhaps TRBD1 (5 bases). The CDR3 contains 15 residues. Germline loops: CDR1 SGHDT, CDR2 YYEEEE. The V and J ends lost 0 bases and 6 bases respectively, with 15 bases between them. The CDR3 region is CASSLAGTTGPEAFF. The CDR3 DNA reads TGTGCCAGCAGCTTGGCCGGGACCACAGGCCCTGAAGCTTTCTTT.

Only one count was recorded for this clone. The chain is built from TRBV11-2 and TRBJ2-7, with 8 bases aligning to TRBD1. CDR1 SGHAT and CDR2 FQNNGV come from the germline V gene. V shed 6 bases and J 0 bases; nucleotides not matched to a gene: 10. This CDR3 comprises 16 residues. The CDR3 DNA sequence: TGTGCCAGCAGACGTACGGGGGACAGGAGCTCCTACGAGCAGTACTTC. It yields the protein CASRRTGDRSSYEQYF.

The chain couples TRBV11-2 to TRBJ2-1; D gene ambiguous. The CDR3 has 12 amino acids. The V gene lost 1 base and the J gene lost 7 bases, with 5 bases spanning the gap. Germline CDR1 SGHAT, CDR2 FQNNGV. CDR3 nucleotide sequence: TGTGCCAGCAGCTTAGGGAGAAATGAGCAGTTCTTC. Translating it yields CASSLGRNEQFF.

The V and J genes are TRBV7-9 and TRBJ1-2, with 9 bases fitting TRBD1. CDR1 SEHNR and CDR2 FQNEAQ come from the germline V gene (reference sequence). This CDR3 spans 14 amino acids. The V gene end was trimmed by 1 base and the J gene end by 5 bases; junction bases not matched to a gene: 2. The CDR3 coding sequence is TGTGCCAGCAGCTTAGTAGGGACAGGGTATGGCTACACCTTC. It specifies CASSLVGTGYGYTF.

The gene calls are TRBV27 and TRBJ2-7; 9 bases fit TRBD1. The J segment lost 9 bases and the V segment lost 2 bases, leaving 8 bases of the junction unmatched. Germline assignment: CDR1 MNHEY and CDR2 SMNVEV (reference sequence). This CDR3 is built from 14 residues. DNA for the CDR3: TGTGCCAGCAGTTTAAGACAGGGGGGTAGCAGGCAGTACTTC. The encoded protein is CASSLRQGGSRQYF.

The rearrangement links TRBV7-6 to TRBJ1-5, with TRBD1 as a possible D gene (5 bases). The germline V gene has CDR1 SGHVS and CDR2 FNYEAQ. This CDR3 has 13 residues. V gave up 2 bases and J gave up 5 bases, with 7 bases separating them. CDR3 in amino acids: CASSLTRDQPQHF. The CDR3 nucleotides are TGTGCCAGCAGCTTAACCAGGGATCAGCCCCAGCATTTT.

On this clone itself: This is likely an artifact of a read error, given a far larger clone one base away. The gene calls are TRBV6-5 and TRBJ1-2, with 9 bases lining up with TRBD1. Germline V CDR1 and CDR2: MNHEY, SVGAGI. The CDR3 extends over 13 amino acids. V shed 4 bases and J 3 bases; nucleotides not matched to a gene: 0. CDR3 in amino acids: CASSWDRDYGYTF. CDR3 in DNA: TGTGCCAGCAGTTGGGACAGGGACTATGGCTACACCTTC.

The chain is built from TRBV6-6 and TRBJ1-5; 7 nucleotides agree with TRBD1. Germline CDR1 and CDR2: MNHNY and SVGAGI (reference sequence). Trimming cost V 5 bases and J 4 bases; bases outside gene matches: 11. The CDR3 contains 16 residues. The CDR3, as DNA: TGTGCCAGCAGTAGAGACAGGGCTACTGGGAATCAGCCCCAGCATTTT. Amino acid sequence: CASSRDRATGNQPQHF.

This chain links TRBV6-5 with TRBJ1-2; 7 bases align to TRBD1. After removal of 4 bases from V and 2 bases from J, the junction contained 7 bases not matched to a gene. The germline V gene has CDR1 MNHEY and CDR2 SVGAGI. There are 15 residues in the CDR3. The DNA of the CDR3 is TGTGCCAGCAGTTTCCTCGACAGGGACAACTATGGCTACACCTTC. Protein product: CASSFLDRDNYGYTF.

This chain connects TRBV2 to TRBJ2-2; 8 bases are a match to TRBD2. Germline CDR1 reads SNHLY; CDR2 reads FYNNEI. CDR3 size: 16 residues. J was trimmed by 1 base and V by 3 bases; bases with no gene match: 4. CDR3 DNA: TGTGCCAGCAGTGATTCGGCGGGAGGGAACACCGGGGAGCTGTTTTTT. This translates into CASSDSAGGNTGELFF. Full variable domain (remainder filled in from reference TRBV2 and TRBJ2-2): EPEVTQTPSHQVTQMGQEVILRCVPISNHLYFYWYRQILGQKVEFLVSFYNNEISEKSEIFDDQFSVERPDGSNFTLKIRSTKLEDSAMYFCASSDSAGGNTGELFFGEGSRLTVL.